The 3 T cell receptor beta chains reported below all come from one sample, sequenced in a study of T cell responses to AZD1222 COVID-19 vaccine. Only in-frame clones appear in the TCRdb table, and some are missing; sequencing was by immunoSEQ multiplex PCR. The sample lists roughly 190,000 clones; around 94% were seen once. The sequenced sample was peripheral blood, obtained 28 days after the second dose of the MenACWY control vaccine. The source of these receptors is an adult who received the MenACWY meningococcal vaccine as a control.

This clone was observed a few times. CDR3 protein: CASSQVGSLRLWVYTF. CDR3 coding DNA: TGTGCCAGCAGCCAAGTGGGGTCTCTCCGGTTGTGGGTCTACACCTTC. The V gene is TRBV3-1 (or the pseudogene TRBV3-2), the J gene TRBJ1-2; D is undetermined. V was trimmed by 1 base and J by 10 bases, leaving 22 bases between them. Germline CDR1 is LGHDT and CDR2 is YNNKEL (reference sequence). This CDR3 is 16 amino acids long.

The gene calls are TRBV27 and TRBJ2-1; weak D call: TRBD2 (5 bases). V dropped 5 bases and J dropped 4 bases, with 18 bases sitting between them. The CDR3 spans 16 residues. Per germline, CDR1 MNHEY and CDR2 SMNVEV (reference sequence). CDR3 amino acids: CASSPVMSRLYNEQFF. The CDR3 nucleotides read TGTGCCAGCAGTCCCGTTATGTCTCGACTATACAATGAGCAGTTCTTC.

On this clone: This sample also contains other DNA sequences that code for the same CDR3. The chain couples TRBV30 to TRBJ1-1; 8 positions match TRBD1. The CDR3 length is 13 residues. The V and J ends lost 5 bases and 2 bases, in that order; junction bases with no gene match: 4. Germline V gives CDR1 GTSNPN, CDR2 SVGIG (reference sequence). The chain's CDR3 is CAWGQGGNTEAFF. DNA for the CDR3: TGTGCCTGGGGACAGGGAGGAAACACTGAAGCTTTCTTT.